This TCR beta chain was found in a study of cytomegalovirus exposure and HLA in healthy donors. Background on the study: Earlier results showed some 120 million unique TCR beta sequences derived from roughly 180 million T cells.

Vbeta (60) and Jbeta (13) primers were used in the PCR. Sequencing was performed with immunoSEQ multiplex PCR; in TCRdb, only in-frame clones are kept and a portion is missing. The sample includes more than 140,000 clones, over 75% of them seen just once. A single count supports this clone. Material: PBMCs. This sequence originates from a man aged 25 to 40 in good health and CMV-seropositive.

The CDR3 region has the DNA TGTGCCAGCAGCCCGGGGAAGGGTTATGGCTACACCTTC. Its protein product is CASSPGKGYGYTF. V usage is TRBV13 and J usage is TRBJ1-2, with D uncertain. Germline V gene data show CDR1 as PRHDT and CDR2 as FYEKMQ (reference sequence). The CDR3 contains 13 residues. The V and J ends lost 5 bases and 5 bases respectively, with 12 bases between them. Full variable domain (rest looked up from reference TRBV13 and TRBJ1-2): AAGVIQSPRHLIKEKRETATLKCYPIPRHDTVYWYQQGPGQDPQFLISFYEKMQSDKGSIPDRFSAQQFSDYHSELNMSSLELGDSALYFCASSPGKGYGYTFGSGTRLTVV.